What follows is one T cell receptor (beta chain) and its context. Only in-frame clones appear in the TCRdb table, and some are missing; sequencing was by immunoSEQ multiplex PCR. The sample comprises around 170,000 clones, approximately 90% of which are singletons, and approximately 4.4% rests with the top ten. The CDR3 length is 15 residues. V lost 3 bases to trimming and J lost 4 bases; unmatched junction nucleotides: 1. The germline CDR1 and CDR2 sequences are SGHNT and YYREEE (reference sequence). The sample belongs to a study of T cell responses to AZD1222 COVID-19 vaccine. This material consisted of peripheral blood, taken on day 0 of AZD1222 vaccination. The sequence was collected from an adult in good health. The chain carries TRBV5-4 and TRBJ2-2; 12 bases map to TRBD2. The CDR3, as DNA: TGTGCCAGCAGCTCACTAGCGGGAGGCACCGGGGAGCTGTTTTTT. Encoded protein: CASSSLAGGTGELFF.